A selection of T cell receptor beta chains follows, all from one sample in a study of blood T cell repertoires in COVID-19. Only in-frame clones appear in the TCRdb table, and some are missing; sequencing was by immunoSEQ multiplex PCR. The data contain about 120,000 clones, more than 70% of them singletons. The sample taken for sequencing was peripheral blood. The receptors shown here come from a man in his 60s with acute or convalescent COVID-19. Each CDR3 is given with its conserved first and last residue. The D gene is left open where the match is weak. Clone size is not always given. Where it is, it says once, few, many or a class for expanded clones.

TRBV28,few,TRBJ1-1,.,TGTGCCAGCAGTCCCCTGCGAGAGAACACTGAAGCTTTCTTT,CASSPLRENTEAFF
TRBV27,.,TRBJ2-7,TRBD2,TGTGCCAGCAGTTTATCGGCGACTAGCGACGAGCAGTACTTC,CASSLSATSDEQYF
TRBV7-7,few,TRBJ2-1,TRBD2,TGTGCCAGCAGCTTCTCAATTGGGACTATTGAGCAGTTCTTC,CASSFSIGTIEQFF
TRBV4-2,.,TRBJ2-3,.,TGTGCCAGCAGCCAAGGCCCAGGGGAGCGTGGGTATTTT,CASSQGPGERGYF
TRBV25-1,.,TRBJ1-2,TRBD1,TGTGCCAGCAGTGAGCCAGGGGGCTTTAGGGGCTACACCTTC,CASSEPGGFRGYTF
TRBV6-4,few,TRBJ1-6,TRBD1,TGTGCCAGCAGTCGGACAGGGTTGGGGTCACCCCTCCACTTT,CASSRTGLGSPLHF
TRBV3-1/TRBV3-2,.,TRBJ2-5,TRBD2,TGTGCCAGCAGCCAACTAGCGGGAGGGGGAGAGACCCAGTACTTC,CASSQLAGGGETQYF
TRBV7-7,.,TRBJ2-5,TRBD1,TGTGCCAGCAGCCGAGACAGGGACGGGACCCAGTACTTC,CASSRDRDGTQYF
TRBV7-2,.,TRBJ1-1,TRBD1,TGTGCCAGCAGCTCTCCGGGACAGGTCCCTGAAGCTTTCTTT,CASSSPGQVPEAFF
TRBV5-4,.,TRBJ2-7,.,TGTGCCAGCAGCTTGACAGGTCCTTACGAGCAGTACTTC,CASSLTGPYEQYF
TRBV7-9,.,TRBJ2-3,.,TGTGCCAGCAGCTCCAGGAAGGCAGGTCCGAAGGGGGATACGCAGTATTTT,CASSSRKAGPKGDTQYF
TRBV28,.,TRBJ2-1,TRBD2,TGTGCCAGCAGTTTGGTAGAGCGGGAGCACGATGAGCAGTTCTTC,CASSLVEREHDEQFF
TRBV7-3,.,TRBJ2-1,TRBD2,TGTGCCAGCAGCTTAAAGGCGGGAGGGCCGGGGGGTGAGCAGTTCTTC,CASSLKAGGPGGEQFF
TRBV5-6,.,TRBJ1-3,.,TGTGCCAGCAGCTTGGAGCCAGGGGCTGGAAACACCATATATTTT,CASSLEPGAGNTIYF
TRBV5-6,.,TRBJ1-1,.,TGTGCCAGCAGCTTGGTTCGCAGGGCGAACACTGAAGCTTTCTTT,CASSLVRRANTEAFF
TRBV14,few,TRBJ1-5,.,TGTGCCAGCAGCCAAGCCAGGGAGGACAATCAGCCCCAGCATTTT,CASSQAREDNQPQHF
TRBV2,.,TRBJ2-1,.,TGTGCCAGCAGTGGGCGAGGCGGTGAGCAGTTCTTC,CASSGRGGEQFF
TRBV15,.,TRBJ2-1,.,TGTGCCACCAGCAGCCAGGCCGACAATGAGCAGTTCTTC,CATSSQADNEQFF
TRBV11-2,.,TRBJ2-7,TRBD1,TGTGCCAGCAGCTACCGGGACAGATCATATTCCTACGAGCAGTACTTC,CASSYRDRSYSYEQYF
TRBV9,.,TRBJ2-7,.,TGTGCCAGCAGCGTAGGCCTAGCTCCCTACGAGCAGTACTTC,CASSVGLAPYEQYF
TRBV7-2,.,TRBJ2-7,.,TGTGCCAGCAGCTTAGAGAGCTCGTTGCAGGACTCCTACGAGCAGTACTTC,CASSLESSLQDSYEQYF
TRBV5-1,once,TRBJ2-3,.,TGCGCCAGCAGCTTGCCCCCTCGAGCGGAGACCTTCGGCGATACGCAGTATTTT,CASSLPPRAETFGDTQYF
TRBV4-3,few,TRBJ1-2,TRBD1,TGCGCCAGCAGCCTTGGGACAGGGGGAGGCTACACCTTC,CASSLGTGGGYTF